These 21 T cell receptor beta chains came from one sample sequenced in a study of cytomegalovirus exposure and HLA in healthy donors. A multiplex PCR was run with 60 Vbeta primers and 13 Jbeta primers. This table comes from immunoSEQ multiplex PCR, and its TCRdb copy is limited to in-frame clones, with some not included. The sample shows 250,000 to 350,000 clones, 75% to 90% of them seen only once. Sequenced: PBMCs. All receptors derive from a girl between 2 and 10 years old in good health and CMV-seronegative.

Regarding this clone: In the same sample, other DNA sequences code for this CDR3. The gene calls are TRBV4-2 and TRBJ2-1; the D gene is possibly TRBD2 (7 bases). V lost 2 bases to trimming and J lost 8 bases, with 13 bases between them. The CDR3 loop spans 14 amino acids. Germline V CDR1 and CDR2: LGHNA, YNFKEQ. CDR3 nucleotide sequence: TGTGCCAGCAGCCAACTGGGGGGGCGGGATGAGCAGTTCTTC. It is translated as CASSQLGGRDEQFF.

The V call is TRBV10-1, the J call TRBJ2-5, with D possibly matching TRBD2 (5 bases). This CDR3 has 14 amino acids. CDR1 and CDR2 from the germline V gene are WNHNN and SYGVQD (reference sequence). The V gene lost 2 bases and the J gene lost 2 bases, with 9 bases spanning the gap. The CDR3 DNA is TGCGCCAGCAGTGAGGCGGGCAGTCAAGAGACCCAGTACTTC. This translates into CASSEAGSQETQYF.

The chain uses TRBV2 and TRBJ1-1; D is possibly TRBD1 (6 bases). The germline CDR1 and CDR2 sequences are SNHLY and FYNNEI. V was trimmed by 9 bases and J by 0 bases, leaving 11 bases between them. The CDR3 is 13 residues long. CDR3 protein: CARGQYMNTEAFF. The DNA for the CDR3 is TGTGCCAGAGGACAGTACATGAACACTGAAGCTTTCTTT.

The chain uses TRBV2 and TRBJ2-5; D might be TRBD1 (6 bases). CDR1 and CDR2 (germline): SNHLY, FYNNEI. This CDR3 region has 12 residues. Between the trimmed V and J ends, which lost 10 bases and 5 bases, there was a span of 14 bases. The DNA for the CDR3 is TGTGCCACGAACAGGGAAGGGGAGACCCAGTACTTC. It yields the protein CATNREGETQYF.

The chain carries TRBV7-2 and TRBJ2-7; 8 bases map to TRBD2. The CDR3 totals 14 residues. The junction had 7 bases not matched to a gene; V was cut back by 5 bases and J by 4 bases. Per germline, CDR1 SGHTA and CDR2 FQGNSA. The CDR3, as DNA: TGTGCCAGCAGCCCTTCGGGGGGGCGGTACGAGCAGTACTTC. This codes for CASSPSGGRYEQYF.

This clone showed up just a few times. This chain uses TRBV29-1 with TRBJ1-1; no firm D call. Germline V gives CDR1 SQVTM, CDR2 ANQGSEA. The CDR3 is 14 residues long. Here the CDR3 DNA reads TGCAGTGTTACCTGGAGAGGGCAAAGCGCTGAAGCTTTCTTT. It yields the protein CSVTWRGQSAEAFF.

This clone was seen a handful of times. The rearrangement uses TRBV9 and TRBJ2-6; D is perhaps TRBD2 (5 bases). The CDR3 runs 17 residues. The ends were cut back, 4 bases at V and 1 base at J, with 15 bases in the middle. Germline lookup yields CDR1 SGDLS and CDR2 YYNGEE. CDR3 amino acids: CASSLNKRESGANVLTF. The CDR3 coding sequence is TGTGCCAGCAGCTTGAACAAAAGGGAGTCTGGGGCCAACGTCCTGACTTTC.

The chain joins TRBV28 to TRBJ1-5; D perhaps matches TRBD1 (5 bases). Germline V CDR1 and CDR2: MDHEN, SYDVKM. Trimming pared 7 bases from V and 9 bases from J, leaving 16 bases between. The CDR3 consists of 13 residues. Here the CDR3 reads CASNTGTNLPQHF. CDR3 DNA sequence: TGTGCCAGCAATACCGGGACTAATTTGCCCCAGCATTTT.

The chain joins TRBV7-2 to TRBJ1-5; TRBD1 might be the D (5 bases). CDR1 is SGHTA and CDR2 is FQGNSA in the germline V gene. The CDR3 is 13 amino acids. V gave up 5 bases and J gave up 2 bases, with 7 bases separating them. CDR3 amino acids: CASSIRGNQPQHF. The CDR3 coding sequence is TGTGCCAGCAGCATCAGGGGCAATCAGCCCCAGCATTTT.

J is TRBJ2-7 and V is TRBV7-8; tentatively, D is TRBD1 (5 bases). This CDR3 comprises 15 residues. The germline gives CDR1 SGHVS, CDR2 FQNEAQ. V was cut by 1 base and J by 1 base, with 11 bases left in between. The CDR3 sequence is CASSLEAGNSYEQYF. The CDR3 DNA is TGTGCCAGCAGCTTAGAGGCAGGGAATTCCTACGAGCAGTACTTC.

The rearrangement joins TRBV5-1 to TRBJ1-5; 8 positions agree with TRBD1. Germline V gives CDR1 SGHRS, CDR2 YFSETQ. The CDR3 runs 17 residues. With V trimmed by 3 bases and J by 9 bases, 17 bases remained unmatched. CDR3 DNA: TGCGCCAGCAGCTCCCCACCTCTTCGGACAGGGAGCGGGCCCCAGCATTTT. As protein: CASSSPPLRTGSGPQHF. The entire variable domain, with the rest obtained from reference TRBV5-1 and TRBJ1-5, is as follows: KAGVTQTPRYLIKTRGQQVTLSCSPISGHRSVSWYQQTPGQGLQFLFEYFSETQRNKGNFPGRFSGRQFSNSRSEMNVSTLELGDSALYLCASSSPPLRTGSGPQHFGDGTRLSIL.

CDR3 protein: CASSFWTSGGDNEQFF. In DNA, the CDR3 is TGTGCCAGCAGCTTCTGGACTAGCGGGGGGGACAATGAGCAGTTCTTC. The J gene is TRBJ2-1, the V gene TRBV5-4; 15 bases line up with TRBD2. This CDR3 has 16 residues. Trimming at V came to 2 bases and at J to 5 bases, leaving 2 bases not matched to a gene. The V gene's germline CDR1 is SGHNT and CDR2 YYREEE (reference sequence).

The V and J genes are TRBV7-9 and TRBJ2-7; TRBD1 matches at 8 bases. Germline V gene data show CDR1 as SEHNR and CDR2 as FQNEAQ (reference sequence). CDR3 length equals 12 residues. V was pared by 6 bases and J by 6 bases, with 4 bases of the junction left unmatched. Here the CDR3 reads CASSTGTGEQYF. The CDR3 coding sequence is TGTGCCAGCAGTACAGGGACAGGCGAGCAGTACTTC. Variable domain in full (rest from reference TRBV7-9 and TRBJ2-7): DTGVSQNPRHKITKRGQNVTFRCDPISEHNRLYWYRQTLGQGPEFLTYFQNEAQLEKSRLLSDRFSAERPKGSFSTLEIQRTEQGDSAMYLCASSTGTGEQYFGPGTRLTVT.

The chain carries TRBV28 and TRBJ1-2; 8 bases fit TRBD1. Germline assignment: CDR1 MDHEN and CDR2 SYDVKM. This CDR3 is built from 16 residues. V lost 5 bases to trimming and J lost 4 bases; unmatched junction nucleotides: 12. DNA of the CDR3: TGTGCCAGCAGTCCGCAGGGGGCAGGGGGAGTCTATGGCTACACCTTC. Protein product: CASSPQGAGGVYGYTF.

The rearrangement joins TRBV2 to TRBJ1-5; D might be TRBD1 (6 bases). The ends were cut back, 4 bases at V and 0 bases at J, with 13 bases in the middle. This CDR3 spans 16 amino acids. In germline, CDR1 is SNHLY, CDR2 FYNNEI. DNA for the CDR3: TGTGCCAGCAGTGGGCGGACAGCCTTTAGCAATCAGCCCCAGCATTTT. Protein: CASSGRTAFSNQPQHF.

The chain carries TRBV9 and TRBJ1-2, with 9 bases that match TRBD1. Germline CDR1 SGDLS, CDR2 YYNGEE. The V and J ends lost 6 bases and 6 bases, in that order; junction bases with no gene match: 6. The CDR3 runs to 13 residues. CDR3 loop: CASTRTGANGYTF. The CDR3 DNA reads TGTGCCAGCACCCGGACAGGGGCGAATGGCTACACCTTC.

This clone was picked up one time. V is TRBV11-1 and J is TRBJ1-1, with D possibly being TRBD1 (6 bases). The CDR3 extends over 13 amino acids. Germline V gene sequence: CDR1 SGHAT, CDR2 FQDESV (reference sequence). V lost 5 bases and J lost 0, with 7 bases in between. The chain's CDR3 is CASSGQLNTEAFF. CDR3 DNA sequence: TGTGCCAGCAGCGGACAGTTGAACACTGAAGCTTTCTTT.

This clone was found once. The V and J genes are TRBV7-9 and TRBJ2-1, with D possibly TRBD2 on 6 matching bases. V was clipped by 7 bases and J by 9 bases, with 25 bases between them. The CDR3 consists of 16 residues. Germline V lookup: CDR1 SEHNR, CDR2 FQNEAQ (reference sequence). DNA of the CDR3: TGTGCCAGCAACCCCGGAGGGGCAGCTTCCTTGGCTGAGCAGTTCTTC. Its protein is CASNPGGAASLAEQFF.

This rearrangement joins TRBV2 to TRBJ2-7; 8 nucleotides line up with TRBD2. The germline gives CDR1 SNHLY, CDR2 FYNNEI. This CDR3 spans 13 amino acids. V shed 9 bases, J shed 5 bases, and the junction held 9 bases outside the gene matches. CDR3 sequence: CASAAGGLDEQYF. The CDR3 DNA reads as TGTGCCAGTGCGGCGGGAGGCCTAGACGAGCAGTACTTC.

CDR3 bases: TGTGCCAGCAGCTCCTCCTGGGACAGGGGGCATGAGGGGGCCAACGTCCTGACTTTC. This sequence encodes CASSSSWDRGHEGANVLTF. The chain uses TRBV9 and TRBJ2-6, with 12 nucleotides matching TRBD1. The CDR3 contains 19 residues. Germline V gives CDR1 SGDLS, CDR2 YYNGEE. V trimming: 4 bases; J trimming: 4 bases; junction bases outside the gene matches: 12.

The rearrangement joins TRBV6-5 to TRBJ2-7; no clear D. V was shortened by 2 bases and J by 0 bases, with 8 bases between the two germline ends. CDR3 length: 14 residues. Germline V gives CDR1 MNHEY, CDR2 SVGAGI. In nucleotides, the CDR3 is TGTGCCAGCAGTTACGCACGAGTCTCCTACGAGCAGTACTTC. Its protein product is CASSYARVSYEQYF.